These 23 T cell receptor beta chains originate from one sample sequenced in a study of blood T cells in healthy people across ages. The use of a sample-barcoded 5' primer and a J-beta primer mix characterized a second PCR of 7 to 11 cycles. One entry per CDR3 protein results from TCRdb running MiXCR on the 5' RACE reads. The repertoire holds about a million distinct CDR3 sequences, around 54% seen once, with 20% to 25% in the top ten. The specimen sequenced was blood. These receptors were taken from a woman aged 60-70 years in good health.

The sample holds one count of this clonotype. This chain connects TRBV6-2 or TRBV6-3 to TRBJ1-2; no clear D gene. Trimming removed 1 base at V and 1 base at J, with 16 bases between. In germline, CDR1 is MNHEY, CDR2 SVGEGT. CDR3 length equals 17 residues. The CDR3 reads CASSYFGQAGGNYGYTF. The CDR3 DNA reads TGTGCCAGCAGTTACTTCGGGCAGGCCGGAGGTAACTATGGCTACACCTTC.

The gene calls are TRBV18 and TRBJ1-6; perhaps TRBD1 as D (5 bases). This CDR3 has 15 residues. V lost 2 bases and J lost 5, with 10 bases in between. The germline CDR1 and CDR2 sequences are KGHSH and LQKENI. CDR3 coding DNA: TGTGCCAGCTCACCAGGGACGGCGGATAATTCACCCCTCCACTTT. The encoded protein is CASSPGTADNSPLHF.

The CDR3 is CASSRLAGDWGTDTQYF. The CDR3 DNA follows: TGTGCCAGCAGCAGACTAGCGGGAGATTGGGGCACAGATACGCAGTATTTT. The V and J genes are TRBV7-9 and TRBJ2-3, with 12 bases matching TRBD2. The CDR3 has 17 residues. J was trimmed by 1 base and V by 5 bases; bases with no gene match: 7. In germline, CDR1 is SEHNR, CDR2 FQNEAQ (reference sequence).

V gene TRBV7-3 combines with J gene TRBJ1-6, with TRBD1 matching 7 bases. J was trimmed by 4 bases and V by 3 bases; bases with no gene match: 12. In germline, CDR1 is SGHTA, CDR2 FQGTGA. The CDR3 runs 18 residues. This chain's CDR3 is CASSFGQDLRSYNSPLHF. In nucleotides, the CDR3 is TGTGCCAGCAGCTTCGGACAGGACCTGAGGTCTTATAATTCACCCCTCCACTTT.

This chain links TRBV20-1 with TRBJ2-5; possibly TRBD2 for D (6 bases). Germline CDR1 reads DFQATT; CDR2 reads SNEGSKA (reference sequence). Trimming shortened V by 1 base and J by 5 bases, and 14 bases separated the two germline ends. CDR3 length: 14 amino acids. The CDR3 sequence is CSARVTLRGETQYF. The CDR3 nucleotides read TGCAGTGCTAGAGTTACACTACGGGGGGAGACCCAGTACTTC.

J is TRBJ2-7 and V is TRBV3-1; D tentatively fits TRBD1 or TRBD2 (5 bases each). The CDR3 contains 16 residues. Germline V CDR1 and CDR2: LGHDT, YNNKEL (reference sequence). V dropped 4 bases and J dropped 3 bases, with 19 bases sitting between them. The CDR3 DNA follows: TGTGCCAGCAGCCTTGGGGCGGGCCTAAGGAACTACGAGCAGTACTTC. Translating gives CASSLGAGLRNYEQYF.

As regards this clonotype: Germline is not matched at one junction end, which may reflect a read error. The rearrangement links TRBV28 to TRBJ2-5; D may be TRBD1 (5 bases). In germline, CDR1 is MDHEN, CDR2 SYDVKM. CDR3 length: 14 amino acids. The CDR3 DNA follows: TGTGCCAGCAGTTTATTTCAGGGCGGAAACATTCAGTGCTTC. It specifies CASSLFQGGNIQCF.

There are a few counts of this clonotype. CDR3 bases: TGCGCCAGCAGCCAAACGCCGGGACAGGGGTACTACGAGCAGTACTTC. Translation gives CASSQTPGQGYYEQYF. V usage is TRBV4-1 and J usage is TRBJ2-5; 10 nucleotides line up with TRBD1. Matching the DNA end better, TRBJ2-7 makes the J call doubtful. The CDR3 has 16 residues. CDR1 and CDR2 from the germline V gene are MGHRA and YSYEKL.

The rearrangement joins TRBV29-1 to TRBJ2-2; no firm D call. Per the germline V gene, CDR1 is SQVTM and CDR2 is ANQGSEA. The CDR3 sequence is 11 residues long. The V end lost 4 bases, the J end lost 2 bases, and 2 bases lay between the germline ends. The CDR3 DNA follows: TGCAGCGTTGCAAACACCGGGGAGCTGTTTTTT. Translation gives CSVANTGELFF.

The V and J genes are TRBV7-6 and TRBJ2-3; tentatively, D is TRBD2 (6 bases). Trimming removed 5 bases at V and 4 bases at J, with 16 bases between. This CDR3 is 15 amino acids long. Germline CDR1 is SGHVS and CDR2 is FNYEAQ. CDR3 bases: TGTGCCAGCAGCGCCTGGCAGCCGGGGGCAGATACGCAGTATTTT. As protein: CASSAWQPGADTQYF.

V and J are TRBV5-1 and TRBJ1-4; 9 bases are shared with TRBD1. The CDR3 length is 13 residues. The V gene end was trimmed by 9 bases and the J gene end by 8 bases; junction bases not matched to a gene: 8. Germline CDR1 reads SGHRS; CDR2 reads YFSETQ. The CDR3 DNA follows: TGCGCCACCAAACCGGGACAGGGCGAAAAACTGTTTTTT. Its translation: CATKPGQGEKLFF.

This clonotype was picked up a small number of times. V usage is TRBV6-2 or TRBV6-3 and J usage is TRBJ1-2, with D maybe TRBD1 (6 bases). Deletions cut 6 bases from V and 7 bases from J, with 21 bases between. Germline V gene data show CDR1 as MNHEY and CDR2 as SVGEGT. CDR3 length: 15 residues. The CDR3 DNA reads TGTGCCAGCAGCCCAACAGGGATCTTGAGGAGTGGCTACACCTTC. It yields the protein CASSPTGILRSGYTF.

This clonotype has only one observation. The rearrangement joins TRBV5-1 to TRBJ2-1; D is uncertain. The CDR3 is 13 amino acids. CDR1 and CDR2 from the germline V gene are SGHRS and YFSETQ. The ends were cut back, 2 bases at V and 8 bases at J, with 11 bases in the middle. This CDR3 reads CASSFDGGYEQFF. DNA of the CDR3: TGCGCCAGCAGCTTCGACGGTGGGTATGAGCAGTTCTTC.

This chain joins TRBV5-5 and TRBJ2-7, with D unresolved. The CDR3 is 16 residues long. Germline-derived CDR1 and CDR2 are SGHKS and YYEKEE (reference sequence). V gave up 4 bases and J gave up 3 bases, with 20 bases separating them. CDR3 residues: CASSPGTTAAGYEQYF. CDR3 in DNA: TGTGCCAGCAGCCCGGGTACGACGGCAGCAGGCTACGAGCAGTACTTC.

The V gene is TRBV20-1, the J gene TRBJ2-1, with D perhaps matching TRBD1 (6 bases). Germline V lookup: CDR1 DFQATT, CDR2 SNEGSKA (reference sequence). V gave up 7 bases and J gave up 4 bases, with 11 bases separating them. The CDR3 runs to 12 residues. The CDR3: CSEQGIYNEQFF. DNA for the CDR3: TGCAGTGAACAGGGCATATACAATGAGCAGTTCTTC.

This clonotype was counted a few times. The chain carries TRBV29-1 and TRBJ2-1; maybe TRBD2 (6 bases). V lost 4 bases and J 5 bases, leaving 15 bases between the germline ends. Germline CDR1 reads SQVTM; CDR2 reads ANQGSEA. CDR3 length equals 14 residues. The DNA for the CDR3 is TGCAGCGTTGCCAGTCCCGGGAGCCACAATGAGCAGTTCTTC. It yields the protein CSVASPGSHNEQFF.

As for this clonotype: Compared with germline, one end of the junction differs, possibly owing to a read error. The chain links TRBV3-1 to TRBJ2-1; 11 nucleotides agree with TRBD1. Germline values: CDR1 LGHDT, CDR2 YNNKEL (reference sequence). The CDR3 length is 15 residues. The chain's CDR3 is CASSLRGQGADEQFF. The CDR3 DNA follows: TGCGCCAGCAGCCTCCGAGGACAGGGGGCCGATGAGCAGTTCTTC.

The gene calls are TRBV12-3 or TRBV12-4 and TRBJ2-7, with D tentatively TRBD2 (5 bases). This CDR3 region has 17 residues. V lost 7 bases and J 6 bases, leaving 28 bases between the germline ends. CDR3 protein: CASTQKPGVLEMGEQYF. The CDR3 DNA sequence: TGTGCCAGCACCCAAAAACCCGGGGTCTTGGAGATGGGCGAGCAGTACTTC.

The chain is built from TRBV7-2 and TRBJ2-7; perhaps D is TRBD1 or TRBD2 (5 bases each). The CDR3 is made up of 14 amino acids. CDR1 SGHTA and CDR2 FQGNSA come from the germline V gene. Trimming took 1 base from V and 4 from J, leaving 11 bases between them. Here the CDR3 DNA reads TGTGCCAGCAGCTTAGACCTGGGACGTTACGAGCAGTACTTC. The encoded protein is CASSLDLGRYEQYF.

This rearrangement joins TRBV10-1 to TRBJ1-2, with D unclear. V shed 0 bases and J shed 2 bases, with 7 bases lying between them. CDR1 WNHNN and CDR2 SYGVQD come from the germline V gene (reference sequence). This CDR3 comprises 14 residues. The CDR3 nucleotides read TGCGCCAGCAGTGAGTCGAGGCGGAACTATGGCTACACCTTC. Encoded protein: CASSESRRNYGYTF.

The chain employs TRBV7-2 and TRBJ2-3; 7 nucleotides agree with TRBD2. CDR1 and CDR2 from the germline V gene are SGHTA and FQGNSA. J was trimmed by 3 bases and V by 5 bases; bases with no gene match: 8. This CDR3 spans 15 amino acids. The CDR3 sequence is CASSRYASGTDTQYF. CDR3 DNA: TGTGCCAGCAGCCGATACGCTAGCGGAACAGATACGCAGTATTTT.

Notes on this clonotype: Compared with germline, one end of the junction differs, possibly owing to a read error. The V call is TRBV7-9, the J call TRBJ1-6; 7 positions agree with TRBD1. Germline CDR1 SEHNR, CDR2 FQNEAQ (reference sequence). The CDR3 runs to 16 residues. The DNA of the CDR3 is TGTGCCCGCAGCCCCCCGACTGGGGACAGTCATTCACCCCTCCACTTT. This sequence encodes CARSPPTGDSHSPLHF.

This clonotype was seen only a few times. The chain recombines TRBV20-1 with TRBJ2-3; D remains ambiguous. Germline CDR1 and CDR2: DFQATT and SNEGSKA (reference sequence). Trimming removed 3 bases from V and 1 base from J, with 8 bases in between. The length of the CDR3 is 13 residues. The CDR3 loop is CSARYPGTDTQYF. CDR3 DNA: TGCAGTGCTAGGTACCCAGGCACAGATACGCAGTATTTT.